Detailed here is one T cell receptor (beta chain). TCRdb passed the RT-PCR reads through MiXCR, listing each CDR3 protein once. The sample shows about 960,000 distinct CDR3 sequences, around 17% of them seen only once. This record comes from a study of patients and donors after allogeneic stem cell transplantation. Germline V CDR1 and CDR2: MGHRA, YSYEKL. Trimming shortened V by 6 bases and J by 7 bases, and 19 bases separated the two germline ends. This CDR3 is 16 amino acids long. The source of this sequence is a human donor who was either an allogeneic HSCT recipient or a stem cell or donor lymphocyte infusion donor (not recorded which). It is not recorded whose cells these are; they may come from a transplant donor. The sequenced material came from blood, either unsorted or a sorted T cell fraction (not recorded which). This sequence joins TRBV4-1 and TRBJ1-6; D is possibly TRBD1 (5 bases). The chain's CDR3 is CASRLIHTGGNSPLHF. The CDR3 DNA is TGCGCCAGCAGACTAATCCACACGGGGGGGAATTCACCCCTCCACTTT.